A single TCR beta chain is shown here with its context. The CDR3 covers 15 residues. The V gene lost 1 base and the J gene lost 1 base, with 10 bases spanning the gap. Germline V gene lookup returns CDR1 SQVTM and CDR2 ANQGSEA. This specimen belongs to a study of T cell responses to AZD1222 COVID-19 vaccine. Method: immunoSEQ multiplex PCR; TCRdb's copy keeps in-frame clones and lacks some. Of about 150,000 clones in the sample, about nine tenths are singletons; the top ten hold under 2%. The clonotype originates from an adult who received the AZD1222 COVID-19 vaccine. The rearrangement joins TRBV29-1 to TRBJ1-4; the D gene is possibly TRBD1 (5 bases). The sequencing here drew on peripheral blood, taken 28 days after the second AZD1222 dose. The DNA for the CDR3 is TGCAGCGTTGAAGGGTTAGGACAAACTAATGAAAAACTGTTTTTT. This gives the protein CSVEGLGQTNEKLFF.